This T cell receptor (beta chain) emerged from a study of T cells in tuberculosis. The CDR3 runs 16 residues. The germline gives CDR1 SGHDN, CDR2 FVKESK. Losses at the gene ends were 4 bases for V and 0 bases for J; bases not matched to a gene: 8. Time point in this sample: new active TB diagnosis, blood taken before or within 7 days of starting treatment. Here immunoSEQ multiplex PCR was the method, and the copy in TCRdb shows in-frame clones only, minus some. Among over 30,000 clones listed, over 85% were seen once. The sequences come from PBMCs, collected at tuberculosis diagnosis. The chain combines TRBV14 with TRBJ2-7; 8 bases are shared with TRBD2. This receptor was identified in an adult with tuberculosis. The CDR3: CASSPLGTSSSYEQYF. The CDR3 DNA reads TGTGCCAGCAGCCCCCTAGGGACTAGTTCCTCCTACGAGCAGTACTTC.